A single sample gave rise to the 23 T cell receptor beta chains below, sequenced in a study of T cells after yellow fever vaccination. TCRdb re-analysed the 5' RACE reads in MiXCR, keeping a single row per CDR3 protein. This sample has 450,000 to 600,000 distinct CDR3 sequences, with roughly 14% found just once. The material was PBMCs, obtained on the day of the yellow fever booster vaccination. These receptors all come from a man aged 25 to 40 who received the YFV17D yellow fever vaccine.

The chain uses TRBV5-4 and TRBJ2-1, with 10 bases fitting TRBD1. CDR1 SGHNT and CDR2 YYREEE come from the germline V gene (reference sequence). This CDR3 is 13 amino acids long. Trimming took 0 bases from V and 15 from J; bases not matched to a gene: 6. The CDR3 is CASSLVEGQGWFF. The DNA for the CDR3 is TGTGCCAGCAGCTTGGTCGAGGGACAGGGGTGGTTCTTC. Filled out from reference TRBV5-4 and TRBJ2-1, the complete variable domain reads ETGVTQSPTHLIKTRGQQVTLRCSSQSGHNTVSWYQQALGQGPQFIFQYYREEENGRGNFPPRFSGLQFPNYSSELNVNALELDDSALYLCASSLVEGQGWFFGPGTRLTVL.

This clonotype has only a few counts. The genes are TRBV3-1 and TRBJ2-1, with a tentative D call TRBD1 (5 bases). The V end lost 3 bases, the J end lost 9 bases, and 9 bases lay between the germline ends. Germline assignment: CDR1 LGHDT and CDR2 YNNKEL (reference sequence). The CDR3 is made up of 12 amino acids. The DNA for the CDR3 is TGTGCCAGCAGCCAGACAGCCCGTGAGCAGTTCTTC. Protein product: CASSQTAREQFF.

This chain connects TRBV24-1 to TRBJ2-1; 9 nucleotides line up with TRBD1. The CDR3 contains 15 residues. Losses at the gene ends were 3 bases for V and 7 bases for J; bases not matched to a gene: 6. Germline V gene sequence: CDR1 KGHDR, CDR2 SFDVKD. CDR3 nucleotides: TGTGCCACCAGTGATGACAGGGGGGTGAGGAATGAGCAGTTCTTC. Protein product: CATSDDRGVRNEQFF.

J is TRBJ1-2 and V is TRBV12-3 or TRBV12-4; weak D call: TRBD1 (5 bases). The CDR3 contains 13 residues. The germline V and J ends were trimmed by 5 bases and 3 bases, with 10 bases remaining between them. CDR3 coding DNA: TGTGCCAGCAGTCGAGTGACAGACTATGGCTACACCTTC. Residues: CASSRVTDYGYTF.

This clonotype was detected only a few times. V and J are TRBV7-2 and TRBJ2-7; TRBD2 matches 9 bases. V gave up 6 bases and J gave up 0 bases; unmatched junction bases: 3. This CDR3 is 14 amino acids long. Germline CDR1 SGHTA, CDR2 FQGNSA. The CDR3 region has the DNA TGTGCCAGCAGGAAGGGACTAGCCTCCTACGAGCAGTACTTC. Translated, it gives CASRKGLASYEQYF.

This clonotype was observed a few times. V is TRBV29-1 and J is TRBJ1-2, with 7 bases that match TRBD1. The trim removed 7 bases at V and 0 bases at J, leaving 5 bases unmatched. The CDR3 sequence is 13 residues long. CDR1 and CDR2 (germline): SQVTM, ANQGSEA. The CDR3 here is CSAQQGPNYGYTF. The CDR3 DNA sequence: TGCAGCGCTCAACAGGGGCCTAACTATGGCTACACCTTC. The variable domain in full, completed from reference TRBV29-1 and TRBJ1-2, reads SAVISQKPSRDICQRGTSLTIQCQVDSQVTMMFWYRQQPGQSLTLIATANQGSEATYESGFVIDKFPISRPNLTFSTLTVSNMSPEDSSIYLCSAQQGPNYGYTFGSGTRLTVV.

This clonotype was found a few times. This rearrangement joins TRBV5-1 to TRBJ2-7, with D possibly being TRBD1 (6 bases). V dropped 2 bases and J dropped 4 bases, with 10 bases sitting between them. Germline loops: CDR1 SGHRS, CDR2 YFSETQ. This CDR3 spans 13 amino acids. DNA of the CDR3: TGCGCCAGCAGCTTCGACGACAGGTACGAGCAGTACTTC. Translation: CASSFDDRYEQYF.

The chain combines TRBV12-3 or TRBV12-4 with TRBJ2-6, with D maybe TRBD2 (6 bases). V was shortened by 6 bases and J by 0 bases, with 12 bases between the two germline ends. This CDR3 has 16 amino acids. CDR3 in DNA: TGTGCCAGCAGCCGGGCGGGAAGCTCTGGGGCCAACGTCCTGACTTTC. Translating gives CASSRAGSSGANVLTF.

As to this clonotype: The conserved phenylalanine or tryptophan is not found at the CDR3 terminus, so this likely reflects a read error. The V gene is TRBV20-1, the J gene TRBJ2-1; 7 bases agree with TRBD2. The CDR3 consists of 14 residues. Germline CDR1 is DFQATT and CDR2 is SNEGSKA (reference sequence). V was clipped by 7 bases and J by 2 bases; unmatched bases: 8. This CDR3 reads CSVQLANTYNEQFS. DNA for the CDR3: TGCAGTGTTCAACTAGCGAACACCTACAATGAGCAGTTCTCC.

This clonotype was seen only a few times. This rearrangement joins TRBV20-1 to TRBJ2-1; 10 bases line up with TRBD2. V was pared by 2 bases and J by 6 bases, with 10 bases of the junction left unmatched. This CDR3 is built from 16 residues. The germline CDR1 and CDR2 sequences are DFQATT and SNEGSKA (reference sequence). The CDR3 spells CSARPALAGVGNEQFF. The CDR3 DNA reads as TGCAGTGCTAGACCTGCCCTAGCGGGAGTTGGCAATGAGCAGTTCTTC.

The V gene is TRBV28, the J gene TRBJ1-1; no firm D call. Germline V gene lookup returns CDR1 MDHEN and CDR2 SYDVKM. Trimming pared 2 bases from V and 4 bases from J, leaving 11 bases between. This CDR3 is 14 amino acids long. The CDR3 DNA follows: TGTGCCAGCAGTTTACCCGGAGGAGCCACTGAAGCTTTCTTT. This encodes CASSLPGGATEAFF. Looking up the rest from reference TRBV28 and TRBJ1-1 gives the full variable domain: DVKVTQSSRYLVKRTGEKVFLECVQDMDHENMFWYRQDPGLGLRLIYFSYDVKMKEKGDIPEGYSVSREKKERFSLILESASTNQTSMYLCASSLPGGATEAFFGQGTRLTVV.

This chain links TRBV24-1 with TRBJ2-1; possible D gene TRBD2, 5 bases. The CDR3 contains 15 residues. V shed 1 base and J shed 1 base, with 7 bases lying between them. Germline V gives CDR1 KGHDR, CDR2 SFDVKD. CDR3 residues: CATSDLAVSYNEQFF. CDR3 nucleotide sequence: TGTGCCACCAGTGATTTAGCGGTTTCCTACAATGAGCAGTTCTTC.

This clonotype occurred a few times. V and J are TRBV6-4 and TRBJ2-1; D is ambiguous. This CDR3 contains 13 residues. The V and J ends lost 8 bases and 4 bases respectively, with 12 bases between them. Germline CDR1 is MRHNA and CDR2 is SNTAGT. The CDR3 DNA reads as TGTGCCAGCTCCTTTGACCCATACAATGAGCAGTTCTTC. Residues: CASSFDPYNEQFF.

The genes are TRBV2 and TRBJ2-1; 11 bases align to TRBD2. Germline CDR1 SNHLY, CDR2 FYNNEI. Trimming took 7 bases from V and 0 from J; bases not matched to a gene: 8. The CDR3 spans 17 residues. CDR3 bases: TGTGCCAGCACTCCAGGGACTAGCGGAAACTCCTACAATGAGCAGTTCTTC. The encoded protein is CASTPGTSGNSYNEQFF. Looking up the rest from reference TRBV2 and TRBJ2-1 gives the full variable domain: EPEVTQTPSHQVTQMGQEVILRCVPISNHLYFYWYRQILGQKVEFLVSFYNNEISEKSEIFDDQFSVERPDGSNFTLKIRSTKLEDSAMYFCASTPGTSGNSYNEQFFGPGTRLTVL.

V gene TRBV20-1 combines with J gene TRBJ2-3; 10 positions agree with TRBD2. J gave up 2 bases and V 6 bases, and 14 bases lay outside the gene matches. Germline lookup yields CDR1 DFQATT and CDR2 SNEGSKA (reference sequence). This CDR3 has 17 amino acids. CDR3 sequence: CSASNPKTSGFTDTQYF. The DNA for the CDR3 is TGCAGTGCCTCTAACCCCAAGACTAGCGGGTTCACAGATACGCAGTATTTT.

This chain links TRBV19 with TRBJ2-1; D not certain. Germline V lookup: CDR1 LNHDA, CDR2 SQIVND (reference sequence). With 7 bases removed from V and 5 bases from J, the gap between germline ends came to 15 bases. The CDR3 totals 14 residues. CDR3 in DNA: TGTGCCAGTACCCACTCCGGAGTGAACAATGAGCAGTTCTTC. Its translation is CASTHSGVNNEQFF.

The sample holds a few counts of this clonotype. The chain has TRBV19 and TRBJ2-1, with D possibly being TRBD2 (6 bases). Trimming took off 2 bases at V and 1 base at J, with 12 bases between the two ends. CDR1 and CDR2 from the germline V gene are LNHDA and SQIVND (reference sequence). The CDR3 has 16 amino acids. The chain's CDR3 is CASSISGSVSYNEQFF. The CDR3 nucleotides read TGTGCCAGTAGTATATCCGGGAGTGTTTCCTACAATGAGCAGTTCTTC.

The chain recombines TRBV19 with TRBJ2-1; perhaps TRBD2 as D (6 bases). V was pared by 5 bases and J by 10 bases, with 18 bases between. Germline V gene lookup returns CDR1 LNHDA and CDR2 SQIVND (reference sequence). The CDR3 extends over 14 amino acids. CDR3 nucleotide sequence: TGTGCCAGTAGTGGGGCAGGGAGGTTTAGGGAGCAGTTCTTC. This gives the protein CASSGAGRFREQFF. The full variable domain, in which reference TRBV19 and TRBJ2-1 provide the parts outside the CDR3, is DGGITQSPKYLFRKEGQNVTLSCEQNLNHDAMYWYRQDPGQGLRLIYYSQIVNDFQKGDIAEGYSVSREKKESFPLTVTSAQKNPTAFYLCASSGAGRFREQFFGPGTRLTVL.

This clonotype was seen many times. This chain uses TRBV11-1 with TRBJ1-1, with 12 bases fitting TRBD1. Germline-derived CDR1 and CDR2 are SGHAT and FQDESV (reference sequence). The CDR3 has 20 residues. J gave up 0 bases and V 7 bases, and 18 bases lay outside the gene matches. CDR3 DNA sequence: TGTGCCAGCAACACATTTGGGACAGGGGGCGCGGAAGAACTGAACACTGAAGCTTTCTTT. It translates to CASNTFGTGGAEELNTEAFF.

This chain uses TRBV5-1 with TRBJ2-1; 16 positions agree with TRBD2. Germline trimming cut 6 bases from V and 10 bases from J; bases unmatched to any gene: 7. Germline V gives CDR1 SGHRS, CDR2 YFSETQ. The CDR3 spans 15 residues. The CDR3 here is CASNALGLAGGEQFF. The CDR3 bases are TGCGCCAGCAACGCTCTGGGACTAGCGGGAGGGGAGCAGTTCTTC.

The V and J genes are TRBV7-2 and TRBJ2-7; 8 nucleotides align to TRBD2. CDR3 length: 17 amino acids. Germline V CDR1 and CDR2: SGHTA, FQGNSA. V shed 5 bases and J 3 bases; nucleotides not matched to a gene: 15. In DNA form, the CDR3 reads TGTGCCAGCAGCCTCTCCTTGGGGATTGGGACTAGCTACGAGCAGTACTTC. Protein: CASSLSLGIGTSYEQYF.

This rearrangement joins TRBV18 to TRBJ2-3; possibly TRBD1 or TRBD2 for D (5 bases each). The CDR3 covers 13 residues. V was trimmed by 2 bases and J by 6 bases, leaving 9 bases between them. Germline V lookup: CDR1 KGHSH, CDR2 LQKENI. CDR3 nucleotides: TGTGCCAGCTCACCAAACGAGGGGGATACGCAGTATTTT. Translated: CASSPNEGDTQYF.

In this sample, this clonotype turned up a few times. This rearrangement joins TRBV18 to TRBJ2-1, with D unresolved. Trimming pared 3 bases from V and 6 bases from J, leaving 18 bases between. This CDR3 has 16 amino acids. Germline loops: CDR1 KGHSH, CDR2 LQKENI. The CDR3 loop reads CASSPREDPDSNEQFF. The CDR3 DNA sequence: TGTGCCAGCTCACCCCGAGAAGACCCCGATTCCAATGAGCAGTTCTTC.